This passage covers 26 T cell receptor beta chains from one sample sequenced in a study of blood T cell repertoires in COVID-19. Assay: immunoSEQ multiplex PCR; the TCRdb copy retains only in-frame clones and omits some. The table shows 150,000 to 200,000 clones, with roughly nine tenths occurring only once. The sample was peripheral blood. These receptors all come from a man in his sixties or seventies with active or convalescent COVID-19.

The chain joins TRBV18 to TRBJ2-3; 11 nucleotides line up with TRBD1. Per germline, CDR1 KGHSH and CDR2 LQKENI. The CDR3 contains 16 residues. Trimming removed 2 bases from V and 0 bases from J; junction bases left unmatched: 1. The CDR3 loop reads CASSPRDRGSTDTQYF. CDR3 nucleotides: TGTGCCAGCTCACCAAGGGACAGGGGGAGCACAGATACGCAGTATTTT.

The V and J genes are TRBV3-1 (or the pseudogene TRBV3-2) and TRBJ2-7; D is unresolved. Between the trimmed V and J ends, which lost 3 bases and 6 bases, there was a span of 12 bases. Germline CDR1 and CDR2: LGHDT and YNNKEL (reference sequence). The CDR3 loop spans 13 amino acids. The DNA for the CDR3 is TGTGCCAGCAGCCAGATGGTCTCGGGCGAGCAGTACTTC. Its translation is CASSQMVSGEQYF.

The rearrangement uses TRBV5-3 and TRBJ2-7, with TRBD1 identical over 7 bases. TRBV5-3 is an open reading frame, and its role is uncertain. V was clipped by 5 bases and J by 0 bases; unmatched bases: 8. This CDR3 comprises 15 residues. The CDR3 bases are TGTGCCAGAAGGAGTAACCGGGACAGCTCCTACGAGCAGTACTTC. Translation gives CARRSNRDSSYEQYF.

The chain joins TRBV7-8 to TRBJ2-5; maybe TRBD1 (5 bases). The CDR3 consists of 13 residues. CDR1 SGHVS and CDR2 FQNEAQ come from the germline V gene. Trimming took off 5 bases at V and 2 bases at J, with 9 bases between the two ends. CDR3 nucleotide sequence: TGTGCCAGCAGCCTGACAGTACAAGAGACCCAGTACTTC. The encoded protein is CASSLTVQETQYF.

The CDR3 region is CASSISSGDYNEQFF. As DNA, the CDR3 is TGTGCCAGTAGTATTTCTAGCGGGGACTACAATGAGCAGTTCTTC. This rearrangement joins TRBV19 to TRBJ2-1; 9 nucleotides agree with TRBD2. Germline-derived CDR1 and CDR2 are LNHDA and SQIVND (reference sequence). With 3 bases clipped from V and 3 bases from J, the junction kept 3 bases outside the gene matches. The CDR3 extends over 15 amino acids.

The chain combines TRBV6-5 with TRBJ2-2, with 11 bases aligning to TRBD1. Looked up from germline, CDR1 is MNHEY and CDR2 is SVGAGI. V trimming: 5 bases; J trimming: 6 bases; junction bases outside the gene matches: 5. The CDR3 totals 15 residues. CDR3 in DNA: TGTGCCAGCAGTAAGGGACAGGGGGTCGCCGGGGAGCTGTTTTTT. Protein product: CASSKGQGVAGELFF.

This chain connects TRBV10-3 to TRBJ1-5; D perhaps matches TRBD1 (6 bases). The germline V gene has CDR1 ENHRY and CDR2 SYGVKD. The CDR3 extends over 14 amino acids. V dropped 3 bases and J dropped 4 bases, with 10 bases sitting between them. The CDR3 is CAISERTANQPQHF. The CDR3 DNA sequence: TGTGCCATCAGTGAAAGGACAGCTAATCAGCCCCAGCATTTT.

Comments on this clone: Within the sample, other DNA sequences also encode this same CDR3. V and J are TRBV19 and TRBJ1-2; D gene uncertain. Germline CDR1 reads LNHDA; CDR2 reads SQIVND (reference sequence). Trimming took 2 bases from V and 2 from J, leaving 6 bases between them. The CDR3 runs 13 residues. The CDR3, as DNA: TGTGCCAGTAGTATATCCGGGAACTATGGCTACACCTTC. This gives the protein CASSISGNYGYTF. The full variable domain, its missing parts supplied by reference TRBV19 and TRBJ1-2, is DGGITQSPKYLFRKEGQNVTLSCEQNLNHDAMYWYRQDPGQGLRLIYYSQIVNDFQKGDIAEGYSVSREKKESFPLTVTSAQKNPTAFYLCASSISGNYGYTFGSGTRLTVV.

The V call is TRBV19, the J call TRBJ2-7; D remains unclear. Trimming took 7 bases from V and 0 from J, leaving 13 bases between them. This CDR3 comprises 14 residues. Per the germline V gene, CDR1 is LNHDA and CDR2 is SQIVND (reference sequence). CDR3 amino acids: CASKVTWSSYEQYF. The CDR3 region has the DNA TGTGCCAGTAAGGTCACTTGGAGCTCCTACGAGCAGTACTTC.

This rearrangement joins TRBV9 to TRBJ1-2; D might be TRBD1 (5 bases). The CDR3 is 12 amino acids. The germline V and J ends were trimmed by 5 bases and 4 bases, with 9 bases remaining between them. Per germline, CDR1 SGDLS and CDR2 YYNGEE. The CDR3, as DNA: TGTGCCAGCAGTGGGGCAGCCTATGGCTACACCTTC. This sequence encodes CASSGAAYGYTF.

This clone was detected a few times. The rearrangement links TRBV28 to TRBJ1-2; weak D call: TRBD1 (6 bases). Trimming removed 5 bases from V and 3 bases from J, with 13 bases in between. The CDR3 loop spans 14 amino acids. CDR1 MDHEN and CDR2 SYDVKM come from the germline V gene. The CDR3 DNA sequence: TGTGCCAGCAGTCTGGCCAGGGGTCACTATGGCTACACCTTC. Protein sequence: CASSLARGHYGYTF.

J is TRBJ2-7 and V is TRBV27, with TRBD1 identical over 9 bases. Germline V gene data show CDR1 as MNHEY and CDR2 as SMNVEV (reference sequence). The CDR3 is 17 residues long. The V gene end was trimmed by 3 bases and the J gene end by 12 bases; junction bases not matched to a gene: 21. This chain's CDR3 is CASSFFPPGQGPMQAYF. CDR3 DNA sequence: TGTGCCAGCAGTTTTTTTCCGCCGGGACAGGGTCCGATGCAGGCGTACTTC.

The rearrangement uses TRBV7-6 and TRBJ2-5, with D possibly being TRBD2 (6 bases). V shed 0 bases and J shed 5 bases, with 16 bases lying between them. The CDR3 is 16 amino acids. Germline CDR1 reads SGHVS; CDR2 reads FNYEAQ. CDR3 residues: CASSLAFLEGSETQYF. DNA for the CDR3: TGTGCCAGCAGCTTAGCTTTCCTGGAGGGCTCGGAGACCCAGTACTTC. The full variable domain, rest sourced from reference TRBV7-6 and TRBJ2-5, is GAGVSQSPRYKVTKRGQDVALRCDPISGHVSLYWYRQALGQGPEFLTYFNYEAQQDKSGLPNDRFSAERPEGSISTLTIQRTEQRDSAMYRCASSLAFLEGSETQYFGPGTRLLVL.

At least ten counts were recorded for this clone. The chain carries TRBV30 and TRBJ2-3; 8 nucleotides align to TRBD2. CDR1 and CDR2 (germline): GTSNPN, SVGIG (reference sequence). The CDR3 extends over 14 amino acids. J was trimmed by 0 bases and V by 2 bases; bases with no gene match: 1. The CDR3 nucleotides are TGTGCCTGGAGTAGCGGGAGTAGCACAGATACGCAGTATTTT. Its translation: CAWSSGSSTDTQYF.

As to this clone: Compared with germline, one end of the junction differs, possibly owing to a read error. The chain recombines TRBV7-7 with TRBJ2-1; 8 bases map to TRBD1. Germline V gene sequence: CDR1 SSHAT, CDR2 FNYEAQ (reference sequence). This CDR3 is built from 14 residues. CDR3 DNA sequence: TGTGCTAGCAGCCCGGGACAGGCCAGCAATGAGCAGTTCTTC. It encodes CASSPGQASNEQFF.

The genes are TRBV28 and TRBJ1-6; D gene ambiguous. CDR1 is MDHEN, CDR2 SYDVKM, per germline. Trimming shortened V by 5 bases and J by 13 bases, and 15 bases separated the two germline ends. CDR3 length: 13 amino acids. The CDR3, as DNA: TGTGCCAGCAGTGCGGCCCCGTTACGTCCCCTCCACTTT. The encoded protein is CASSAAPLRPLHF.

This chain joins TRBV29-1 and TRBJ1-3, with 8 positions matching TRBD1. Germline CDR1 is SQVTM and CDR2 is ANQGSEA. This CDR3 is built from 17 residues. The V gene end was trimmed by 7 bases and the J gene end by 2 bases; junction bases not matched to a gene: 16. The CDR3 coding sequence is TGCAGCGCAATACCTAATAACAGGGGGGTCACTGGAAACACCATATATTTT. Amino acid sequence: CSAIPNNRGVTGNTIYF.

The chain employs TRBV10-2 and TRBJ2-5; tentatively, D is TRBD2 (7 bases). Trimming left V 4 bases short and J 7 bases short, with 19 bases between. The CDR3 totals 15 residues. Germline V gene sequence: CDR1 WSHSY, CDR2 SAAADI. The CDR3 sequence: CASSGTGGGIGTQYF. The DNA for the CDR3 is TGCGCCAGCAGTGGAACGGGGGGCGGTATAGGGACCCAGTACTTC.

CDR3 residues: CASSLRSGFGETQYF. CDR3 bases: TGTGCCAGCAGTTTACGCTCGGGTTTCGGGGAGACCCAGTACTTC. The chain recombines TRBV27 with TRBJ2-5; D not resolved. Trimming left V 2 bases short and J 5 bases short, with 15 bases between. The germline gives CDR1 MNHEY, CDR2 SMNVEV (reference sequence). The CDR3 runs to 15 residues.

The chain recombines TRBV2 with TRBJ1-4, with 9 bases lining up with TRBD1. The germline V gene has CDR1 SNHLY and CDR2 FYNNEI. V was clipped by 7 bases and J by 4 bases; unmatched bases: 4. CDR3 length: 14 amino acids. The CDR3, as DNA: TGTGCCAGCAACCCGACAGGGGGTAATGAAAAACTGTTTTTT. The encoded protein is CASNPTGGNEKLFF. Supplemented by reference TRBV2 and TRBJ1-4, the full variable domain reads EPEVTQTPSHQVTQMGQEVILRCVPISNHLYFYWYRQILGQKVEFLVSFYNNEISEKSEIFDDQFSVERPDGSNFTLKIRSTKLEDSAMYFCASNPTGGNEKLFFGSGTQLSVL.

The V call is TRBV30, the J call TRBJ1-5; D remains unclear. CDR1 is GTSNPN, CDR2 SVGIG, per germline (reference sequence). This CDR3 has 13 amino acids. V dropped 3 bases and J dropped 0 bases, with 6 bases sitting between them. The CDR3 region is CAWSTDSNQPQHF. CDR3 nucleotide sequence: TGTGCCTGGAGCACAGATAGCAATCAGCCCCAGCATTTT.

On this clone itself: Other DNA sequences within the sample encode an identical CDR3. J is TRBJ1-5 and V is TRBV19; maybe TRBD1 (6 bases). V lost 1 base to trimming and J lost 2 bases, with 12 bases between them. The CDR3 covers 16 residues. CDR1 is LNHDA and CDR2 is SQIVND in the germline V gene (reference sequence). The CDR3 region has the DNA TGTGCCAGTAGTATAGTAGGGGGTAGGGGCAATCAGCCCCAGCATTTT. Translated, it gives CASSIVGGRGNQPQHF.

The rearrangement joins TRBV3-1 (or the pseudogene TRBV3-2) to TRBJ1-5, with 7 bases identical to TRBD1. CDR3 length equals 15 residues. The V gene end was trimmed by 6 bases and the J gene end by 1 base; junction bases not matched to a gene: 6. Germline CDR1 is LGHDT and CDR2 is YNNKEL (reference sequence). In nucleotides, the CDR3 is TGTGCCAGCAGTTCAGGGGGGATAAGCAATCAGCCCCAGCATTTT. This encodes CASSSGGISNQPQHF.

This chain joins TRBV3-1 (or the pseudogene TRBV3-2) and TRBJ2-7; 10 bases agree with TRBD2. Germline values: CDR1 LGHDT, CDR2 YNNKEL (reference sequence). The CDR3 loop spans 14 amino acids. V was clipped by 1 base and J by 6 bases; unmatched bases: 3. The CDR3 region has the DNA TGTGCCAGCAGCCAAGTTAGCGGGGGGTTCGAGCAGTACTTC. Residues: CASSQVSGGFEQYF.

The J gene is TRBJ2-2, the V gene TRBV7-8; a weak D match, TRBD2 (5 bases). The CDR3 length is 13 residues. Between the trimmed V and J ends, which lost 3 bases and 7 bases, there was a span of 9 bases. Germline V gives CDR1 SGHVS, CDR2 FQNEAQ. The CDR3 loop is CASSFLRVGELFF. The CDR3 DNA reads as TGTGCCAGCAGCTTCTTGCGGGTCGGGGAGCTGTTTTTT.

The V call is TRBV28, the J call TRBJ1-5; no clear D gene. V shed 5 bases and J shed 3 bases, with 5 bases lying between them. The V gene's germline CDR1 is MDHEN and CDR2 SYDVKM. The CDR3 runs to 12 residues. As DNA, the CDR3 is TGTGCCAGCAGTGTAATCAATCAGCCCCAGCATTTT. Its protein is CASSVINQPQHF.